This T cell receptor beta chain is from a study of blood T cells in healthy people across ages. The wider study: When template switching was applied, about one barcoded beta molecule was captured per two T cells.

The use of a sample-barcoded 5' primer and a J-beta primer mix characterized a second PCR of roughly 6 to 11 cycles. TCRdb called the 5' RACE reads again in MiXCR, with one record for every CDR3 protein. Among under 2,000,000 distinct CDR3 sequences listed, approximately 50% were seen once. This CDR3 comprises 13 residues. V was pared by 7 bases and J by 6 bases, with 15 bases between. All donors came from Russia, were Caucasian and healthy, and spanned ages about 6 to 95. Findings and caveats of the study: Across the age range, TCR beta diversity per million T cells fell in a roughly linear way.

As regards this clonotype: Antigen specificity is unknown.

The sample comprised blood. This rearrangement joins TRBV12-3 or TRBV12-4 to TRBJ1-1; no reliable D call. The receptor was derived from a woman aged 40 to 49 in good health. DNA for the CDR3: TGTGCCAGCACCAAAGACGGGAGGGCTGAAGCTTTCTTT. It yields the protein CASTKDGRAEAFF.